This record concerns one TCR beta chain sequence. Its antigen remains unknown. This sample is part of a study of T cell repertoires in cytomegalovirus infection. Germline loops: CDR1 MDHEN, CDR2 SYDVKM. Trimming took 7 bases from V and 5 from J; bases not matched to a gene: 10. The CDR3 spans 14 residues. TCRdb recomputed calls from the reads with MiXCR, one row per CDR3 protein. The repertoire has about half a million distinct CDR3 sequences, 30% to 40% of them found once; the top ten carry 15% to 20%. The chain couples TRBV28 to TRBJ2-7; 8 positions agree with TRBD2. Material: cultured PBMCs, obtained from culture after CMV antigen stimulation. The source of this sequence is a human donor in good health (CMV status not recorded). Some clones in this sample may be carry-over from other donors' samples. The CDR3 loop reads CASTISGIRDEQYF. CDR3 nucleotide sequence: TGTGCCAGCACCATTAGCGGGATTCGTGACGAGCAGTACTTC.